Detailed here is one TCR beta chain. What this receptor recognizes is not known. Base qualities are not provided; no much larger clone lies one nucleotide away. For sequencing of the TCRbeta CDR3 region, genomic DNA was extracted from the sorted cells. The immunoSEQ Assay was used to sequence the TCRbeta CDR3 regions. Here the immuneACCESS table is served through TCRdb, limited to in-frame sequences with V and J called. Missing clones are a known gap in these copies; in checked studies unresolved V genes cover under half, and the rest lacks a known reason. This sample lists tens of thousands of clones; 83% were detected once. Clones ranked in the top ten supply around 8.8% of the sample. This entry belongs to a study of OX40 agonist ivuxolimab in advanced cancers. Regarding the study in general: The costimulatory receptor OX40 (CD134) was targeted by ivuxolimab, a fully human IgG2 agonistic monoclonal antibody. Intravenous ivuxolimab was administered to patients every 2 weeks at six dose levels: 0.01, 0.1, 0.3, 1.5, 3 and 10 mg/kg. Of the approximately 50 patients in dose escalation, some 20 had hepatocellular carcinoma, some 15 had melanoma, 9 had renal cell carcinoma and 9 had head and neck cancer. In the dose-escalation cohort, more than 75% of patients were male, and the mean age was approximately 60 years, with a range of about 20 to 90. Patients were allowed to have had prior anti-PD-1, anti-PD-L1 or anti-CTLA-4 therapy, and less than 45% of the dose-escalation patients had previously received checkpoint inhibitors. Partial responses were achieved by three dose-escalation patients, of whom one had hepatocellular carcinoma and two had cutaneous melanoma. Peripheral TCRbeta sequencing aimed to test whether ivuxolimab altered TCR sequence diversity and caused clonal T-cell expansion. The monotherapy dose-escalation portion (N = 52 patients) of the phase I ivuxolimab trial is reported in the paper.

Results and caveats for the whole study, not just this receptor: Low levels of normalized T-cell clonal expansion were also seen in some patients who did not respond. On average, CD8+ T cells showed more expanded clones than CD4+ T cells after ivuxolimab. The antigen specificity of the peripheral T cells that underwent clonal expansion was not determined. Clonal expansion of both CD4+ and CD8+ blood T cells was observed from baseline to week 6 at doses 0.1 to 3.0 mg/kg. In the 0.1-3.0 mg/kg groups, partial responders were among the patients with the lowest normalized peripheral clonal expansion, particularly in CD8+ T cells.

The CDR3 measures 15 amino acids from cysteine to phenylalanine. Kept here is only the CDR3 DNA, which spans 45 bases and is read in frame from base 1. The germline V gene (reference sequence) gives CDR1 as LNHNV and CDR2 as YYDKDF. V gives up 1 base and J gives up 5 bases, and the segment between their germline ends measures 14 bases. Patients with a history of autoimmune disease or receiving systemic immunosuppression were excluded from the trial. Peripheral blood for TCR sequencing was drawn from every dose cohort at baseline, at cycle 4 day 1 and at cycle 7 day 1. The samples were drawn from a first-in-human, open-label, multicenter phase I dose-escalation trial of ivuxolimab. Adults with locally advanced or metastatic melanoma, renal cell, hepatocellular, or head and neck squamous cell carcinoma were enrolled in the trial. Before TCR sequencing, CD4+ T cells and CD8+ T cells from peripheral blood were sorted into separate populations.

The V gene is TRBV15 and the J gene is TRBJ1-2; tentative D gene TRBD1, with 6 bases matching. This clonotype was obtained from an adult with an advanced solid tumor such as melanoma, head and neck, liver or kidney cancer. The specimen comprised CD4+ or CD8+ T cells sorted from blood, sampled in a trial of the OX40 agonist ivuxolimab. In nucleotides, the sequence is TGTGCCACCAGCAGAGTTCGGACAGATTTTTATGGCTACACCTTC. This gives the protein CATSRVRTDFYGYTF.